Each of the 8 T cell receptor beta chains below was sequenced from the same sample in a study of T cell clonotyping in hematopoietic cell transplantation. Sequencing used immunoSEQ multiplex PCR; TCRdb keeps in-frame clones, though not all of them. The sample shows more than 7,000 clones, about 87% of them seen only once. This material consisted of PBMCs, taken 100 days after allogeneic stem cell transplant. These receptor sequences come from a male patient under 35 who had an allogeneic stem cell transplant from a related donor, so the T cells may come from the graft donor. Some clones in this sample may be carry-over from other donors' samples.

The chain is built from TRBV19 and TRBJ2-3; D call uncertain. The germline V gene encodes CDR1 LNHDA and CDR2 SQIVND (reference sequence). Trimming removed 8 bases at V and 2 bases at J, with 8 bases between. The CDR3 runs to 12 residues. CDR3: CASGHDTDTQYF. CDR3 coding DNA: TGTGCCAGTGGCCATGACACAGATACGCAGTATTTT. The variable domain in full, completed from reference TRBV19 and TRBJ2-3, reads DGGITQSPKYLFRKEGQNVTLSCEQNLNHDAMYWYRQDPGQGLRLIYYSQIVNDFQKGDIAEGYSVSREKKESFPLTVTSAQKNPTAFYLCASGHDTDTQYFGPGTRLTVL.

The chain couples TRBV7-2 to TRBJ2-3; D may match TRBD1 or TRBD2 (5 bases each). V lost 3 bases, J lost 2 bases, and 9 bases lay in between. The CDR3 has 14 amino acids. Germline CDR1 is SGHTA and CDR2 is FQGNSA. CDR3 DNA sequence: TGTGCCAGCAGCTTCGAGGGGACCACAGATACGCAGTATTTT. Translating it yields CASSFEGTTDTQYF.

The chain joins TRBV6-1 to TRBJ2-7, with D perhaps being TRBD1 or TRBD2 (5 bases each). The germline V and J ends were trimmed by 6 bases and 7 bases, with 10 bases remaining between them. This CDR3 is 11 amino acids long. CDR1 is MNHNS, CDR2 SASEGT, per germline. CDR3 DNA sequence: TGTGCCAGCAGGGGGACGAGGGAGCAGTACGTC. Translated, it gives CASRGTREQYV.

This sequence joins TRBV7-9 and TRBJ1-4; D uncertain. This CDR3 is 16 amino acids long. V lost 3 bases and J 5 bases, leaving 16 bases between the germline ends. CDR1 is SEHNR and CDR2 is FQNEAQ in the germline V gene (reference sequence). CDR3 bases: TGTGCCAGCAGCTTCTCCGTAGTTCAGAAGAATGAAAAACTGTTTTTT. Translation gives CASSFSVVQKNEKLFF. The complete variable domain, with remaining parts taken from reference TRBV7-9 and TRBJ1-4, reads DTGVSQNPRHKITKRGQNVTFRCDPISEHNRLYWYRQTLGQGPEFLTYFQNEAQLEKSRLLSDRFSAERPKGSFSTLEIQRTEQGDSAMYLCASSFSVVQKNEKLFFGSGTQLSVL.

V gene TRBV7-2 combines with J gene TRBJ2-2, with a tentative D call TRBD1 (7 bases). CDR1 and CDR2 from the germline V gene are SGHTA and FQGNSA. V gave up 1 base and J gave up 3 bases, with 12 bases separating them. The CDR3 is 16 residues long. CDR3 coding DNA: TGTGCCAGCAGCTTAGGGGGGGACAGCTACACCGGGGAGCTGTTTTTT. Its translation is CASSLGGDSYTGELFF. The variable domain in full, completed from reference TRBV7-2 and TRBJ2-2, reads GAGVSQSPSNKVTEKGKDVELRCDPISGHTALYWYRQSLGQGLEFLIYFQGNSAPDKSGLPSDRFSAERTGGSVSTLTIQRTQQEDSAVYLCASSLGGDSYTGELFFGEGSRLTVL.

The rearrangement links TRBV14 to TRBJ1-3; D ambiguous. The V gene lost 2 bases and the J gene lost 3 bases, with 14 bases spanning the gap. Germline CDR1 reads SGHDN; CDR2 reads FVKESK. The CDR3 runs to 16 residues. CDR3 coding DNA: TGTGCCAGCAGCCAACGCCGGACCGACCTTGGAAACACCATATATTTT. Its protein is CASSQRRTDLGNTIYF.

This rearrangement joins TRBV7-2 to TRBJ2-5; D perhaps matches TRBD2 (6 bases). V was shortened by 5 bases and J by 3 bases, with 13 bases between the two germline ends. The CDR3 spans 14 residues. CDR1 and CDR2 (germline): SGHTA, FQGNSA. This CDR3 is CASSLLTREETQYF. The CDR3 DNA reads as TGTGCCAGCAGCCTCCTGACTAGAGAAGAGACCCAGTACTTC.

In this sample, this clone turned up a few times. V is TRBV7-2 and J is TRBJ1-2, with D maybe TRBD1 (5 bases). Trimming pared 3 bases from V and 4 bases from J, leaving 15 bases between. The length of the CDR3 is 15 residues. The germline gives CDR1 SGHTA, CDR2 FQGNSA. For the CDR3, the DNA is TGTGCCAGCAGCTTGGGTGGAGGGGCGGGCTATGGCTACACCTTC. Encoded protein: CASSLGGGAGYGYTF. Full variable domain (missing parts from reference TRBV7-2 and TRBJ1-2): GAGVSQSPSNKVTEKGKDVELRCDPISGHTALYWYRQSLGQGLEFLIYFQGNSAPDKSGLPSDRFSAERTGGSVSTLTIQRTQQEDSAVYLCASSLGGGAGYGYTFGSGTRLTVV.